Presented here are 17 T cell receptor beta chains from one specimen sequenced in a study of PD-1 blockade in classical Hodgkin lymphoma. Time point noted: cycle 4 day 1 (C4D1), after more than five weeks of nivolumab. All trial patients relapsed after autologous stem cell transplantation. The assay was immunoSEQ multiplex PCR, and TCRdb's table has in-frame clones only and misses some. The sample has more than 85,000 clones; around nine tenths are singletons. The sample in question was peripheral blood mononuclear cells (PBMCs), obtained before the fourth cycle of nivolumab. These receptor sequences come from a human donor with classical Hodgkin lymphoma.

V usage is TRBV6-1 and J usage is TRBJ1-1; no clear D gene. This CDR3 has 17 residues. V lost 2 bases, J lost 1 base, and 17 bases lay in between. Germline-derived CDR1 and CDR2 are MNHNS and SASEGT. Here the CDR3 DNA reads TGTGCCAGCAGTGAACTCCGAGAACCGCTGTCGAACACTGAAGCTTTCTTT. This translates into CASSELREPLSNTEAFF.

The CDR3 DNA is TGTGCCAGCAGAGCCGGGACTAGCGGGACCAATGAGCAGTTCTTC. Its translation is CASRAGTSGTNEQFF. The rearrangement uses TRBV6-1 and TRBJ2-1, with 13 bases aligning to TRBD2. CDR1 is MNHNS, CDR2 SASEGT, per germline. Losses at the gene ends were 6 bases for V and 6 bases for J; bases not matched to a gene: 5. The CDR3 has 15 amino acids.

This chain links TRBV9 with TRBJ2-7; TRBD1 might be the D (5 bases). Trimming stripped 3 bases from V and 5 bases from J, with 15 bases between. The CDR3 sequence is 14 residues long. CDR1 SGDLS and CDR2 YYNGEE come from the germline V gene. CDR3 nucleotide sequence: TGTGCCAGCAGCGCCCTAGGCAGGGTTCACGAGCAGTACTTC. Translating gives CASSALGRVHEQYF.

The CDR3 DNA reads as TGTGCCAGTAGCGACAGGGCCGTCCAGCCCCAGCATTTT. This gives the protein CASSDRAVQPQHF. The V call is TRBV19, the J call TRBJ1-5; 7 positions agree with TRBD1. V dropped 6 bases and J dropped 7; count of bases not matched to a gene: 6. This CDR3 is built from 13 residues. Germline V CDR1 and CDR2: LNHDA, SQIVND (reference sequence).

The genes are TRBV27 and TRBJ2-5; D unresolved. The CDR3 is 17 residues long. CDR1 and CDR2 from the germline V gene are MNHEY and SMNVEV (reference sequence). Trimming pared 3 bases from V and 5 bases from J, leaving 22 bases between. The CDR3 sequence: CASSFLGQSGLTETQYF. The CDR3 nucleotides read TGTGCCAGCAGTTTTTTAGGGCAATCCGGGCTAACGGAGACCCAGTACTTC.

The V gene is TRBV5-1, the J gene TRBJ2-1; the D gene is possibly TRBD2 (6 bases). V was clipped by 2 bases and J by 4 bases, with 13 bases between them. CDR1 is SGHRS and CDR2 is YFSETQ in the germline V gene. The CDR3 runs 15 residues. CDR3 residues: CASSFPSGTYNEQFF. The CDR3 nucleotides are TGCGCCAGCAGCTTCCCGTCAGGGACTTACAATGAGCAGTTCTTC.

The chain has TRBV18 and TRBJ2-7; TRBD1 agrees at 9 bases. The V and J ends lost 3 bases and 4 bases, in that order; junction bases with no gene match: 7. Germline V gene lookup returns CDR1 KGHSH and CDR2 LQKENI. The CDR3 extends over 15 amino acids. CDR3 residues: CASSPGGQGRYEQYF. The CDR3 DNA is TGTGCCAGCTCACCGGGGGGACAGGGACGTTACGAGCAGTACTTC.

The V gene is TRBV10-3, the J gene TRBJ2-1, with D tentatively TRBD2 (5 bases). Trimming took 0 bases from V and 3 from J, leaving 9 bases between them. The CDR3 loop spans 15 amino acids. Looked up from germline, CDR1 is ENHRY and CDR2 is SYGVKD. The CDR3 here is CAISESIGNYNEQFF. Written as DNA, the CDR3 is TGTGCCATCAGTGAGTCTATCGGGAACTACAATGAGCAGTTCTTC.

This chain links TRBV19 with TRBJ2-1, with D perhaps matching TRBD1 (6 bases). Germline V gene lookup returns CDR1 LNHDA and CDR2 SQIVND (reference sequence). V was shortened by 9 bases and J by 4 bases, with 16 bases between the two germline ends. The CDR3 length is 14 residues. CDR3 nucleotides: TGTGCCAGAAGGACAGAGTCCCCTTACAATGAGCAGTTCTTC. Encoded protein: CARRTESPYNEQFF.

The V gene is TRBV10-3, the J gene TRBJ2-2; no firm D call. CDR1 and CDR2 (germline): ENHRY, SYGVKD. Trimming shortened V by 4 bases and J by 5 bases, and 11 bases separated the two germline ends. There are 14 residues in the CDR3. CDR3 amino acids: CAISGPSLTGELFF. The CDR3 region has the DNA TGTGCCATCAGTGGCCCTAGTTTAACCGGGGAGCTGTTTTTT.

This chain links TRBV4-1 with TRBJ2-7; 11 bases align to TRBD2. The CDR3 contains 17 residues. Germline CDR1 MGHRA, CDR2 YSYEKL. The trim removed 5 bases at V and 0 bases at J, leaving 9 bases unmatched. CDR3 bases: TGCGCCAGCAGCTTAGGGGCTAGCGGGAGGCCCTCCTACGAGCAGTACTTC. This gives the protein CASSLGASGRPSYEQYF.

The V gene is TRBV30, the J gene TRBJ1-2, with TRBD1 matching 8 bases. CDR1 is GTSNPN and CDR2 is SVGIG in the germline V gene (reference sequence). This CDR3 is 14 amino acids long. The ends lost 3 bases at V and 4 bases at J; junction bases unmatched: 7. The CDR3 DNA sequence: TGTGCCTGGAGCCCTGGACAGGGTGGCTATGGCTACACCTTC. It is translated as CAWSPGQGGYGYTF. Full variable domain (remainder filled in from reference TRBV30 and TRBJ1-2): SQTIHQWPATLVQPVGSPLSLECTVEGTSNPNLYWYRQAAGRGLQLLFYSVGIGQISSEVPQNLSASRPQDRQFILSSKKLLLSDSGFYLCAWSPGQGGYGYTFGSGTRLTVV.

The chain links TRBV13 to TRBJ2-5; D is uncertain. The ends were cut back, 3 bases at V and 0 bases at J, with 11 bases in the middle. The length of the CDR3 is 15 residues. Germline lookup yields CDR1 PRHDT and CDR2 FYEKMQ (reference sequence). CDR3: CASSFGSWYQETQYF. CDR3 coding DNA: TGTGCCAGCAGCTTCGGGTCTTGGTACCAAGAGACCCAGTACTTC.

This chain connects TRBV15 to TRBJ1-2, with no clear D. The CDR3 totals 13 residues. V lost 8 bases, J lost 8 bases, and 18 bases lay in between. CDR1 is LNHNV, CDR2 YYDKDF, per germline (reference sequence). DNA for the CDR3: TGTGCCACCGACGACGGGGTTACGAGGGGCTACACCTTC. Its protein is CATDDGVTRGYTF.

The genes are TRBV28 and TRBJ1-4; possible D gene TRBD1, 5 bases. Trimming took 5 bases from V and 8 from J, leaving 15 bases between them. This CDR3 spans 14 amino acids. CDR1 is MDHEN and CDR2 is SYDVKM in the germline V gene. The CDR3 nucleotides are TGTGCCAGCAGTGTCACAGGAAGTAGGGAAAAACTGTTTTTT. Translation gives CASSVTGSREKLFF.

The J gene is TRBJ2-1, the V gene TRBV5-1; 9 bases map to TRBD2. This CDR3 has 16 residues. J lost 4 bases, V lost 0 bases, and 5 bases had no gene match. Germline values: CDR1 SGHRS, CDR2 YFSETQ. The CDR3 loop is CASSLGGLAAYNEQFF. In nucleotides, the CDR3 is TGCGCCAGCAGCTTGGGGGGACTAGCAGCTTACAATGAGCAGTTCTTC.

This chain links TRBV10-2 with TRBJ2-7; D is possibly TRBD1 (6 bases). Germline assignment: CDR1 WSHSY and CDR2 SAAADI. The length of the CDR3 is 12 residues. The V gene lost 3 bases and the J gene lost 10 bases, with 13 bases spanning the gap. CDR3 nucleotide sequence: TGCGCCAGCAGTGACGTGGGCAGGGGACAGTACTTC. Translation gives CASSDVGRGQYF.